This T cell receptor beta chain is drawn from a study of CD8 T cells in cerebrospinal fluid in Alzheimer's disease. Whole-study results and caveats: Compared with controls, mild cognitive impairment or Alzheimer's disease patients showed higher maximum CSF clone percentages.

Frequency places this clonotype as large. The antigen is unknown. CDR3 length: 14 amino acids. CDR1 and CDR2 (germline): SGHTA, FQGTGA. Reanalyzing the 10x single-cell sequencing reads, TCRdb keeps one entry per CDR3 protein, without DNA. Its table lists approximately 800 distinct CDR3 sequences. The sample comprised cerebrospinal fluid. The TCR sequence derives from a human donor with Parkinson's disease. The genes are TRBV7-3 and TRBJ2-1. The CDR3 is CASRKASSYNEQFF.